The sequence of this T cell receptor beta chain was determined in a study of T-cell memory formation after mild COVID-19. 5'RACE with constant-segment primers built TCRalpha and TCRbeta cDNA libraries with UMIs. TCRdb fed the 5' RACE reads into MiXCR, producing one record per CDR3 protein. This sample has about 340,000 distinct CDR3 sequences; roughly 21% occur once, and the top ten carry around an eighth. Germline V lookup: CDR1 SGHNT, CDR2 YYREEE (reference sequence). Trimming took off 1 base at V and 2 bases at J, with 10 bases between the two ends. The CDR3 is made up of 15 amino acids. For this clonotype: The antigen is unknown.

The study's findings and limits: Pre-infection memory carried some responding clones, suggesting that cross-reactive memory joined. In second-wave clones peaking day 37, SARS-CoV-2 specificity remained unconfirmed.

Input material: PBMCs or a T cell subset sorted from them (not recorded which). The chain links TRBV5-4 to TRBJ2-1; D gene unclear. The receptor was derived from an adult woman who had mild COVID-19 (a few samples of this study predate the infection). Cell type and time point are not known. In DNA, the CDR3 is TGTGCCAGCAGCTTGAGTGGCACCCCCTACAATGAGCAGTTCTTC. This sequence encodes CASSLSGTPYNEQFF.